The sequence of this TCR beta chain was determined in a study of human T cells and chemical hapten exposure. Study results and caveats: With DPC sensitization, TCRs exceeding 1 in 1000 frequency showed no change.

V lost 5 bases and J lost 3, with 11 bases in between. The CDR3 sequence is 15 residues long. Unique molecular identifiers were attached to individual cDNA molecules within the library. TCRdb itself ran the RACE reads through MiXCR, one entry per CDR3 protein. This sample has more than 55,000 distinct CDR3 sequences, with 7.5% to 10% found just once. This clonotype was found many times. Its antigen remains unknown. Stated time point: patch test 1, 2 weeks after DPC sensitization. As for treatment: therapeutic diphenylcyclopropenone sensitization with weekly scalp DPC. The receptor was derived from a woman aged 40-49 years with alopecia areata. Some clones in this sample may be carry-over from other donors' samples. V usage is TRBV12-3 or TRBV12-4 and J usage is TRBJ1-6; D call uncertain. The specimen was whole blood, collected in connection with sensitization to the hapten diphenylcyclopropenone (DPC). CDR3 DNA: TGTGCCAGCAGTCTCGCAGACTTCTATAATTCACCCCTCCACTTT. Translation gives CASSLADFYNSPLHF.